A single sample is the source of the 18 T cell receptor beta chains below, sequenced in a study of OX40 agonist ivuxolimab in advanced cancers. The library relied on the immunoSEQ multiplex PCR assay. Sourced from immuneACCESS, this table was stored by TCRdb with only in-frame sequences that have V and J called. A share of the clones is absent; for the studies checked, an unresolved V gene accounts for under half, and the remainder has no known explanation. This sample lists about 28,000 clones; approximately 80% were detected once. Over 8.5% of the sample is held by the ten biggest clonotypes. This specimen consisted of CD4+ or CD8+ T cells sorted from blood, obtained in a trial of the OX40 agonist ivuxolimab. The receptors were sampled from an adult with an advanced solid tumor such as melanoma, head and neck, liver or kidney cancer.

V and J are TRBV29-1 and TRBJ2-7; D might be TRBD1 or TRBD2, each matching 5 bases. CDR3 length: 13 residues. The V end lost 1 base, the J end lost 2 bases, and 9 bases lay between the germline ends. CDR1 SQVTM and CDR2 ANQGSEA come from the germline V gene. CDR3 nucleotide sequence: TGCAGCGTTGAAGGTCAGGGACCCTACGAGCAGTACTTC. As protein: CSVEGQGPYEQYF.

This clone was seen only once. The chain carries TRBV7-9 and TRBJ2-3; TRBD2 agrees at 16 bases. The CDR3 length is 17 residues. After removal of 5 bases from V and 5 bases from J, the junction contained 7 bases not matched to a gene. CDR1 SEHNR and CDR2 FQNEAQ come from the germline V gene (reference sequence). The DNA of the CDR3 is TGTGCCAGCAGCCTCGGGACTAGCGGGGGGGCCTTAGATACGCAGTATTTT. Amino acid sequence: CASSLGTSGGALDTQYF.

This chain links TRBV19 with TRBJ1-5; D gene unclear. Trimming took 3 bases from V and 5 from J, leaving 5 bases between them. CDR3 length: 12 amino acids. Germline V gives CDR1 LNHDA, CDR2 SQIVND (reference sequence). The CDR3 here is CASSMMDQPQHF. The CDR3 bases are TGTGCCAGTAGTATGATGGATCAGCCCCAGCATTTT.

The chain joins TRBV27 to TRBJ1-1; D unresolved. Germline assignment: CDR1 MNHEY and CDR2 SMNVEV (reference sequence). V gave up 3 bases and J gave up 0 bases, with 8 bases separating them. The CDR3 is made up of 14 amino acids. The CDR3 loop is CASSFAAMNTEAFF. In DNA, the CDR3 is TGTGCCAGCAGTTTTGCAGCAATGAACACTGAAGCTTTCTTT.

The chain uses TRBV2 and TRBJ2-7, with D tentatively TRBD1 or TRBD2 (6 bases each). Trimming took 2 bases from V and 6 from J, leaving 11 bases between them. Per germline, CDR1 SNHLY and CDR2 FYNNEI. CDR3 length equals 13 residues. The CDR3 nucleotides are TGTGCCAGCAGTGAAAGGTCGGGGGCCGAGCAGTACTTC. This codes for CASSERSGAEQYF.

V gene TRBV7-2 combines with J gene TRBJ2-3, with TRBD1 as a possible D gene (5 bases). Germline loops: CDR1 SGHTA, CDR2 FQGNSA. The CDR3 contains 16 residues. V was trimmed by 1 base and J by 1 base, leaving 12 bases between them. The CDR3 loop reads CASSLGWGRGTDTQYF. CDR3 bases: TGTGCCAGCAGCTTAGGGTGGGGCCGGGGCACAGATACGCAGTATTTT.

The V gene is TRBV4-2, the J gene TRBJ2-7; either TRBD1 or TRBD2 may supply D (5 bases each). The germline gives CDR1 LGHNA, CDR2 YNFKEQ. V dropped 4 bases and J dropped 4 bases, with 20 bases sitting between them. The CDR3 has 16 amino acids. As DNA, the CDR3 is TGTGCCAGCAGCCCAGCGCCCCCCGGGGACGTGTACGAGCAGTACTTC. It is translated as CASSPAPPGDVYEQYF.

The chain is built from TRBV23-1 and TRBJ2-1; D is perhaps TRBD2 (7 bases). TRBV23-1 is marked as an open reading frame, function uncertain. The V end was cut by 0 bases, the J end by 6 bases, with 18 bases between. The CDR3 length is 17 residues. CDR3 sequence reads: CASSQSGGGHQFNEQFF. In DNA, the CDR3 is TGCGCCAGCAGTCAATCTGGGGGGGGGCATCAATTCAATGAGCAGTTCTTC.

This chain uses TRBV5-1 with TRBJ2-3; 7 bases agree with TRBD2. This CDR3 has 16 amino acids. The germline V gene encodes CDR1 SGHRS and CDR2 YFSETQ. The ends lost 3 bases at V and 1 base at J; junction bases unmatched: 8. The CDR3 region is CASSWQGGSGTDTQYF. The DNA of the CDR3 is TGCGCCAGCAGCTGGCAGGGAGGGTCCGGCACAGATACGCAGTATTTT. The full variable domain, in which reference TRBV5-1 and TRBJ2-3 provide the parts outside the CDR3, is KAGVTQTPRYLIKTRGQQVTLSCSPISGHRSVSWYQQTPGQGLQFLFEYFSETQRNKGNFPGRFSGRQFSNSRSEMNVSTLELGDSALYLCASSWQGGSGTDTQYFGPGTRLTVL.

The chain combines TRBV7-3 with TRBJ1-1; no firm D call. CDR3 length equals 14 residues. Germline values: CDR1 SGHTA, CDR2 FQGTGA. V lost 5 bases to trimming and J lost 4 bases, with 14 bases between them. In nucleotides, the CDR3 is TGTGCCAGCAGCCAGACGGTGACAAGCACTGAAGCTTTCTTT. Protein: CASSQTVTSTEAFF.

The chain uses TRBV29-1 and TRBJ1-3; 8 positions match TRBD1. CDR1 and CDR2 (germline): SQVTM, ANQGSEA. The CDR3 length is 11 residues. J was trimmed by 8 bases and V by 6 bases; bases with no gene match: 3. In DNA, the CDR3 is TGCAGCGTCGGACAGGGAGACACCATATATTTT. It is translated as CSVGQGDTIYF.

This chain joins TRBV29-1 and TRBJ2-1; 8 bases agree with TRBD1. Trimming at V came to 3 bases and at J to 5 bases, leaving 6 bases not matched to a gene. The germline V gene has CDR1 SQVTM and CDR2 ANQGSEA. The CDR3 is made up of 14 amino acids. CDR3 nucleotide sequence: TGCAGCGTTGACGAACAGGGGGTCCACAATGAGCAGTTCTTC. Translated, it gives CSVDEQGVHNEQFF.

This sequence joins TRBV7-9 and TRBJ1-4; TRBD1 aligns across 10 bases. The V gene end was trimmed by 5 bases and the J gene end by 6 bases; junction bases not matched to a gene: 9. The CDR3 spans 16 residues. Germline CDR1 reads SEHNR; CDR2 reads FQNEAQ (reference sequence). In DNA form, the CDR3 reads TGTGCCAGCAGCAAACTAAGGACAGGGGGGCATGAAAAACTGTTTTTT. This gives the protein CASSKLRTGGHEKLFF. The full variable domain, its missing parts supplied by reference TRBV7-9 and TRBJ1-4, is DTGVSQNPRHKITKRGQNVTFRCDPISEHNRLYWYRQTLGQGPEFLTYFQNEAQLEKSRLLSDRFSAERPKGSFSTLEIQRTEQGDSAMYLCASSKLRTGGHEKLFFGSGTQLSVL.

V is TRBV6-5 and J is TRBJ2-7; 7 bases align to TRBD1. CDR1 and CDR2 from the germline V gene are MNHEY and SVGAGI. CDR3 length: 12 residues. J lost 6 bases, V lost 5 bases, and 4 bases had no gene match. CDR3 coding DNA: TGTGCCAGCAGTACGACAGGGTTCGAGCAGTACTTC. Translating it yields CASSTTGFEQYF.

The chain is built from TRBV9 and TRBJ2-5; 10 bases agree with TRBD2. V lost 3 bases, J lost 5 bases, and 7 bases stayed unmatched. The V gene's germline CDR1 is SGDLS and CDR2 YYNGEE. This CDR3 comprises 15 residues. The CDR3 region is CASSGGLASLETQYF. The CDR3 DNA sequence: TGTGCCAGCAGCGGGGGACTAGCGAGTCTCGAGACCCAGTACTTC.

The chain uses TRBV7-6 and TRBJ1-2, with no clear D. The CDR3 extends over 14 amino acids. The V gene's germline CDR1 is SGHVS and CDR2 FNYEAQ. V was clipped by 2 bases and J by 3 bases, with 10 bases between them. The CDR3 region has the DNA TGTGCCAGCAGCTTATCTCCGGGATACTATGGCTACACCTTC. Residues: CASSLSPGYYGYTF. The full variable domain, rest sourced from reference TRBV7-6 and TRBJ1-2, is GAGVSQSPRYKVTKRGQDVALRCDPISGHVSLYWYRQALGQGPEFLTYFNYEAQQDKSGLPNDRFSAERPEGSISTLTIQRTEQRDSAMYRCASSLSPGYYGYTFGSGTRLTVV.

The CDR3: CASSLPDTGELFF. The CDR3 DNA reads as TGTGCCAGCAGCTTACCGGACACCGGGGAGCTGTTTTTT. The chain joins TRBV5-4 to TRBJ2-2; D gene ambiguous. Per the germline V gene, CDR1 is SGHNT and CDR2 is YYREEE (reference sequence). This CDR3 contains 13 residues. Deletions cut 2 bases from V and 3 bases from J, with 5 bases between.

V gene TRBV21-1 combines with J gene TRBJ2-4. TRBV21-1 is a listed pseudogene. CDR3 length: 15 residues. Here the CDR3 reads CASSKAGQQVVIQYF. The CDR3 DNA sequence: TGTGCCAGCAGCAAAGCCGGGCAGCAGGTGGTCATTCAGTACTTC.